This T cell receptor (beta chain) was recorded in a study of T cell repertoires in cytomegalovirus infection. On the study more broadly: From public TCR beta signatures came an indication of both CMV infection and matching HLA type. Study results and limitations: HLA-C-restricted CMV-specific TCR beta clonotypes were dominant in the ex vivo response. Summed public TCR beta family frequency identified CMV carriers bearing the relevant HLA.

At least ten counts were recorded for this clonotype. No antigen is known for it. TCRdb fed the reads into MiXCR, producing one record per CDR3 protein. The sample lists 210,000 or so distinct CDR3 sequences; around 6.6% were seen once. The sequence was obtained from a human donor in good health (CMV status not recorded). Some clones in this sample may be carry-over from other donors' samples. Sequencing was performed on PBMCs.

Written as DNA, the CDR3 is TGCAGTGCTAGTGGGTTGTGGGCTAGCGGCCTCAATGAGCAGTTCTTC. It specifies CSASGLWASGLNEQFF. The rearrangement joins TRBV20-1 to TRBJ2-1, with TRBD2 matching 7 bases. The CDR3 length is 16 residues. With V trimmed by 3 bases and J by 6 bases, 14 bases remained unmatched. In germline, CDR1 is DFQATT, CDR2 SNEGSKA (reference sequence).